This is a list of T cell receptor beta chains from one sample in a study of T-cell reconstitution after alpha-beta-depleted transplantation in children. One entry per CDR3 protein results from TCRdb running MiXCR on the PCR reads. The table includes some 310,000 distinct CDR3 sequences, roughly 25% detected once. The sample was PBMCs, mostly from graft donor cells, taken 180 days after TCRalphabeta/CD19-depleted stem cell transplant. Receptors originate from a male patient younger than 18 who had a stem cell transplant for acute lymphoblastic leukemia, so the T cells may come from the graft donor. CDR3s include the opening cysteine and the closing phenylalanine or tryptophan. Each record gives: clone size, D gene, J gene, V gene, CDR3 DNA, CDR3 protein. The D gene is left open where the match is weak. Some rows mark clone size as missing; the rest say once, few, many or name a class of expanded clone.

size: NA; D: TRBD2; J: TRBJ2-3; V: TRBV9; DNA: TGTGCCAGCAGCGCCGTAGCGGGAGGGCCGGGGGATACGCAGTATTTT; CDR3: CASSAVAGGPGDTQYF
size: few; D: NA; J: TRBJ2-7; V: TRBV18; DNA: TGTGCCAGCTCACCGCTAGCGACTTTATACGAGCAGTACTTC; CDR3: CASSPLATLYEQYF
size: NA; D: NA; J: TRBJ2-1; V: TRBV10-3; DNA: TGTGCCACCAGAGGGCGGTCTAGGGCCCCGTTCAATGAGCAGTTCTTC; CDR3: CATRGRSRAPFNEQFF
size: NA; D: TRBD1; J: TRBJ1-1; V: TRBV5-1; DNA: TGCGCCAGCAGCCCGGGGAGAGGGGGCGAAGACACTGAAGCTTTCTTT; CDR3: CASSPGRGGEDTEAFF
size: many; D: TRBD2; J: TRBJ2-7; V: TRBV5-1; DNA: TGCGCCAGCAGCTGGACTAGCGGGCCTTCCTACGAGCAGTACTTC; CDR3: CASSWTSGPSYEQYF
size: few; D: NA; J: TRBJ2-1; V: TRBV5-1; DNA: TGCGCCAGCAGCTTGGGGCAAGCGTCCTACAATGAGCAGTTCTTC; CDR3: CASSLGQASYNEQFF
size: few; D: NA; J: TRBJ2-2; V: TRBV7-6; DNA: TGTGCCAGCAGCTTTCAGGGTATTGAGGACACCGGGGAGCTGTTTTTT; CDR3: CASSFQGIEDTGELFF
size: few; D: NA; J: TRBJ1-3; V: TRBV5-1; DNA: TGCGCCAGCAGCTTGGGGGCGTCCTCTGGAAACACCATATATTTT; CDR3: CASSLGASSGNTIYF
size: NA; D: NA; J: TRBJ2-4; V: TRBV28; DNA: TGTGCCAGCAGTGAGGCCGTTATGGCCAAAAACATTCAGTACTTC; CDR3: CASSEAVMAKNIQYF
size: few; D: NA; J: TRBJ1-5; V: TRBV6-5; DNA: TGTGCCAGCAGATCGAGCAATCAGCCCCAGCATTTT; CDR3: CASRSSNQPQHF
size: few; D: NA; J: TRBJ2-3; V: TRBV5-1; DNA: TGCGCCAGCAGCTTTAGGGATAGCACAGATACGCAGTATTTT; CDR3: CASSFRDSTDTQYF
size: NA; D: TRBD2; J: TRBJ2-1; V: TRBV14; DNA: TGTGCCAGCAGCCAATTAGCGGGAGTATTTACCAATGAGCAGTTCTTC; CDR3: CASSQLAGVFTNEQFF
size: NA; D: TRBD2; J: TRBJ2-3; V: TRBV3-1; DNA: TGTGCCAGCAGCACCTCCCGGACTAGCGCAGATACGCAGTATTTT; CDR3: CASSTSRTSADTQYF
size: NA; D: TRBD1; J: TRBJ2-7; V: TRBV12-5; DNA: TGTGCTAGTGGTACGGGACAGGGGGCCCACGAGCAGTACTTC; CDR3: CASGTGQGAHEQYF
size: NA; D: TRBD2; J: TRBJ2-7; V: TRBV9; DNA: TGTGCCAGCAGCCTTTCAGCGGGAGGGCCAACCTACGAGCAGTACTTC; CDR3: CASSLSAGGPTYEQYF
size: NA; D: NA; J: TRBJ2-7; V: TRBV4-2; DNA: TGTGCCAGCAGCCAAGAGGGAGACTCGACCTACGAGCAGTACTTC; CDR3: CASSQEGDSTYEQYF
size: NA; D: NA; J: TRBJ2-3; V: TRBV5-1; DNA: TGCGCCAGCAGCTTGGCCTTAGCGGAGACCCCCCCAGATACGCAGTATTTT; CDR3: CASSLALAETPPDTQYF